Each of the 16 T cell receptor beta chains below was sequenced from the same sample in a study of T cell responses to AZD1222 COVID-19 vaccine. Only in-frame clones appear in the TCRdb table, and some are missing; sequencing was by immunoSEQ multiplex PCR. Of roughly 100,000 clones in the sample, around nine tenths were seen once. The material sequenced was peripheral blood, taken on day 0 of AZD1222 vaccination. These receptors originate from an adult in good health.

Comments on this clone: Other DNA sequences in this sample translate to the same CDR3. J is TRBJ2-2 and V is TRBV5-1; 10 positions agree with TRBD2. The CDR3 contains 17 residues. CDR1 and CDR2 from the germline V gene are SGHRS and YFSETQ. V lost 4 bases, J lost 1 base, and 7 bases stayed unmatched. This chain's CDR3 is CASSLDPSGGNTGELFF. The CDR3 DNA follows: TGCGCCAGCAGCCTAGATCCTAGCGGGGGGAACACCGGGGAGCTGTTTTTT.

The chain carries TRBV5-1 and TRBJ2-2; D unresolved. CDR1 and CDR2 (germline): SGHRS, YFSETQ. The germline V and J ends were trimmed by 6 bases and 10 bases, with 13 bases remaining between them. This CDR3 spans 12 amino acids. DNA of the CDR3: TGCGCCAGCAACTTCCCCCTCGAGGAGCTGTTTTTT. The encoded protein is CASNFPLEELFF.

The genes are TRBV2 and TRBJ1-3; 9 bases map to TRBD1. Germline V gene lookup returns CDR1 SNHLY and CDR2 FYNNEI. The V segment lost 6 bases and the J segment 4 bases; nucleotides outside the gene matches: 10. The CDR3 loop spans 16 amino acids. CDR3 bases: TGTGCCAGCAGAGACTCGGGACAGGGATCCGGAAACACCATATATTTT. Amino acid sequence: CASRDSGQGSGNTIYF.

The chain couples TRBV18 to TRBJ2-3; D call uncertain. The CDR3 covers 12 residues. Germline loops: CDR1 KGHSH, CDR2 LQKENI. V was shortened by 3 bases and J by 1 base, with 2 bases between the two germline ends. The chain's CDR3 is CASSPGTDTQYF. CDR3 in DNA: TGTGCCAGCTCACCCGGCACAGATACGCAGTATTTT.

The chain is built from TRBV7-3 and TRBJ2-1, with 12 bases fitting TRBD2. V trimming: 3 bases; J trimming: 7 bases; junction bases outside the gene matches: 4. The V gene's germline CDR1 is SGHTA and CDR2 FQGTGA. There are 15 residues in the CDR3. The CDR3 DNA is TGTGCCAGCAGCTTCCGACTAGCGGGGGTGAATGAGCAGTTCTTC. It is translated as CASSFRLAGVNEQFF.

The chain joins TRBV7-9 to TRBJ1-1, with D unresolved. Per the germline V gene, CDR1 is SEHNR and CDR2 is FQNEAQ (reference sequence). The CDR3 spans 13 residues. V was pared by 1 base and J by 3 bases, with 6 bases between. CDR3 in DNA: TGTGCCAGCAGCTTAGAGGCGGACACTGAAGCTTTCTTT. Translation: CASSLEADTEAFF.

The gene calls are TRBV5-1 and TRBJ2-2, with 9 bases identical to TRBD1. The CDR3 loop spans 17 amino acids. CDR1 and CDR2 (germline): SGHRS, YFSETQ. V lost 0 bases to trimming and J lost 1 base; unmatched junction nucleotides: 4. The CDR3: CASSLAGTGLNTGELFF. As DNA, the CDR3 is TGCGCCAGCAGCTTGGCCGGGACAGGGCTGAACACCGGGGAGCTGTTTTTT.

DNA of the CDR3: TGTGCCAGCAGCTTGGACCTACGGACCCTCCACTTT. Its protein is CASSLDLRTLHF. The rearrangement joins TRBV5-5 to TRBJ1-6; D remains ambiguous. The CDR3 has 12 amino acids. The ends were cut back, 0 bases at V and 14 bases at J, with 9 bases in the middle. Per the germline V gene, CDR1 is SGHKS and CDR2 is YYEKEE (reference sequence).

The chain joins TRBV7-2 to TRBJ1-5, with no clear D. Trimming stripped 8 bases from V and 4 bases from J, with 18 bases between. This CDR3 has 15 residues. The germline V gene has CDR1 SGHTA and CDR2 FQGNSA. This CDR3 reads CASSVQAGNNQPQHF. The CDR3 DNA is TGTGCCAGCTCTGTCCAGGCGGGGAATAATCAGCCCCAGCATTTT.

The chain uses TRBV19 and TRBJ2-1; 7 bases match TRBD1. CDR1 LNHDA and CDR2 SQIVND come from the germline V gene (reference sequence). Germline trimming cut 10 bases from V and 8 bases from J; bases unmatched to any gene: 14. The CDR3 extends over 14 amino acids. The DNA for the CDR3 is TGTGCCACGACCCGGGACAGCCGGGGCGATGAGCAGTTCTTC. This encodes CATTRDSRGDEQFF.

The V and J genes are TRBV18 and TRBJ1-6; TRBD1 aligns across 7 bases. In germline, CDR1 is KGHSH, CDR2 LQKENI. This CDR3 has 16 residues. Trimming removed 2 bases from V and 9 bases from J; junction bases left unmatched: 10. The CDR3 loop is CASSPRPARGVSPLHF. CDR3 in DNA: TGTGCCAGCTCACCAAGGCCGGCCAGGGGGGTTTCACCCCTCCACTTT.

This clone was counted once. The V and J genes are TRBV5-1 and TRBJ1-5; a possible D gene is TRBD1 (6 bases). This CDR3 region has 16 residues. Germline lookup yields CDR1 SGHRS and CDR2 YFSETQ. Deletions cut 0 bases from V and 4 bases from J, with 14 bases between. DNA of the CDR3: TGCGCCAGCAGCTTGGACGGGGGGGCCGCAAATCAGCCCCAGCATTTT. It yields the protein CASSLDGGAANQPQHF.

CDR3 in amino acids: CASSGTADYGYTF. The CDR3, as DNA: TGTGCCAGCAGTGGGACAGCGGACTATGGCTACACCTTC. The chain couples TRBV28 to TRBJ1-2; the match to TRBD1 covers 7 bases. Germline V gene lookup returns CDR1 MDHEN and CDR2 SYDVKM. CDR3 size: 13 residues. The trim removed 5 bases at V and 3 bases at J, leaving 3 bases unmatched.

The rearrangement links TRBV2 to TRBJ2-5, with TRBD2 identical over 7 bases. The CDR3 is made up of 14 amino acids. Unmatched junction bases numbered 8, after V lost 10 bases and J lost 0 bases. Germline V gene data show CDR1 as SNHLY and CDR2 as FYNNEI. The CDR3 protein is CAIKGLADQETQYF. The CDR3 DNA follows: TGTGCCATCAAAGGGCTAGCGGACCAAGAGACCCAGTACTTC.

This clone appeared once. The V and J genes are TRBV28 and TRBJ1-4, with D tentatively TRBD1 (6 bases). Germline V gene data show CDR1 as MDHEN and CDR2 as SYDVKM. The CDR3 length is 14 residues. Trimming stripped 5 bases from V and 4 bases from J, with 11 bases between. CDR3 region: CASSTDSNNEKLFF. The CDR3 region has the DNA TGTGCCAGCAGTACGGACAGTAATAATGAAAAACTGTTTTTT.

The CDR3 DNA follows: TGTGCCAGCAGCCTGGGACATACGTTAGAAAAACTGTTTTTT. It codes for CASSLGHTLEKLFF. The chain uses TRBV14 and TRBJ1-4; possible D gene TRBD1, 6 bases. Trimming took off 4 bases at V and 8 bases at J, with 14 bases between the two ends. This CDR3 comprises 14 residues. Germline CDR1 and CDR2: SGHDN and FVKESK.